This record concerns one T cell receptor beta chain sequence. The CDR3 has 11 residues. The germline V and J ends were trimmed by 6 bases and 6 bases, with 8 bases remaining between them. Looked up from germline, CDR1 is SGHAT and CDR2 is FQNNGV. Repertoires were generated with immunoSEQ multiplex PCR, while TCRdb's copy carries only in-frame clones and drops some. The sample shows 250,000 or so clones, around nine tenths of them seen only once. This entry comes from a study of blood T cell repertoires in COVID-19. Study-level background: The origin of the acute and convalescent COVID-19 samples was the United States, Italy and Spain. PBMCs, B-cell-depleted T cells, or T cells were the source of the cDNA or gDNA that made up the material.

Recruits, aged roughly 18 to 100 years, lived in 25 or so US areas. Cohorts were assigned according to the clinical history that participants reported. The J gene is TRBJ2-5, the V gene TRBV11-2; D gene uncertain. Specimen: PBMCs or T cells enriched from blood (not recorded which). The sequence was collected from a woman under 40 who had been exposed to COVID-19. The CDR3 sequence: CASSASKTQYF. The CDR3 coding sequence is TGTGCCAGCAGTGCGAGTAAGACCCAGTACTTC.